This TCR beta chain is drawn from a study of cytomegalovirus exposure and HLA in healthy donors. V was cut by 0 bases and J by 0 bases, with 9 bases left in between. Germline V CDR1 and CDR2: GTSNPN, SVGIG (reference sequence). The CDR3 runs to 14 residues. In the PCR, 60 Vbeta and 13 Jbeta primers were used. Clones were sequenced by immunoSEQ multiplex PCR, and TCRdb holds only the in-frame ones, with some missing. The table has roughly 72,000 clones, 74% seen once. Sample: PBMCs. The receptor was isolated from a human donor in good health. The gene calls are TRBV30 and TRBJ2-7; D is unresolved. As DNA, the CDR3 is TGTGCCTGGAGTGTCGGTCTTACCTCCTACGAGCAGTACTTC. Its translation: CAWSVGLTSYEQYF.